A single sample is the source of the 9 T cell receptor beta chains below, sequenced in a study of identical twins. TCRdb analysed the 5' RACE reads with MiXCR anew, one entry per CDR3 protein. Among approximately 700,000 distinct CDR3 sequences listed, around 6% were seen once. Sequenced input: naive T cells sorted from blood. The receptors derive from a man in his late teens or twenties in good health.

To note about this clonotype: It may be a read error: a sequence one base away is much more abundant. The chain links TRBV30 to TRBJ2-1, with D maybe TRBD2 (5 bases). Germline V CDR1 and CDR2: GTSNPN, SVGIG (reference sequence). This CDR3 contains 12 residues. In DNA, the CDR3 is TGTGCCTGGAGTCCGGGGAAAAATGTGCAGTTCTTC. This sequence encodes CAWSPGKNVQFF.

This clonotype was picked up many times. CDR3 residues: CASSPPEDRETQYF. As DNA, the CDR3 is TGTGCCAGCTCACCACCGGAGGATCGGGAGACCCAGTACTTC. The chain is built from TRBV18 and TRBJ2-5; D possibly corresponds to TRBD2 (5 bases). The CDR3 is 14 residues long. V was pared by 0 bases and J by 5 bases, with 10 bases between. Germline lookup yields CDR1 KGHSH and CDR2 LQKENI. Full variable domain (missing parts from reference TRBV18 and TRBJ2-5): NAGVMQNPRHLVRRRGQEARLRCSPMKGHSHVYWYRQLPEEGLKFMVYLQKENIIDESGMPKERFSAEFPKEGPSILRIQQVVRGDSAAYFCASSPPEDRETQYFGPGTRLLVL.

This clonotype was observed a few times. This chain connects TRBV20-1 to TRBJ2-3; TRBD1 matches 7 bases. The CDR3 totals 14 residues. Losses at the gene ends were 5 bases for V and 7 bases for J; bases not matched to a gene: 12. The germline V gene encodes CDR1 DFQATT and CDR2 SNEGSKA (reference sequence). The CDR3 coding sequence is TGCAGTGCTGTTAGGGGGCTAGCTAGAAATACGCAGTATTTT. Translation: CSAVRGLARNTQYF.

This clonotype was recorded at least ten times. The chain carries TRBV5-6 and TRBJ1-5; 10 nucleotides line up with TRBD1. The CDR3 contains 17 residues. V gave up 4 bases and J gave up 2 bases; unmatched junction bases: 9. In germline, CDR1 is SGHDT, CDR2 YYEEEE. CDR3 protein: CASSIRTGGIGNQPQHF. CDR3 in DNA: TGTGCCAGCAGCATCCGGACAGGGGGTATCGGCAATCAGCCCCAGCATTTT.

This clonotype has just a few counts. The chain recombines TRBV5-5 with TRBJ1-2, with D unclear. Looked up from germline, CDR1 is SGHKS and CDR2 is YYEKEE (reference sequence). Trimming stripped 1 base from V and 2 bases from J, with 9 bases between. The CDR3 is made up of 14 amino acids. CDR3 protein: CASSLSPENYGYTF. The CDR3 region has the DNA TGTGCCAGCAGCTTGTCTCCCGAAAACTATGGCTACACCTTC.

The chain couples TRBV11-2 to TRBJ1-2; D possibly corresponds to TRBD1 (5 bases). Between the trimmed V and J ends, which lost 1 base and 0 bases, there was a span of 15 bases. CDR3 length: 17 residues. Germline V gene lookup returns CDR1 SGHAT and CDR2 FQNNGV. This CDR3 is CASSLVGNAGTNYGYTF. The CDR3 DNA sequence: TGTGCCAGCAGCTTAGTGGGTAATGCAGGGACTAACTATGGCTACACCTTC.

This clonotype was detected many times. The chain joins TRBV20-1 to TRBJ2-3; 8 positions match TRBD2. CDR1 DFQATT and CDR2 SNEGSKA come from the germline V gene (reference sequence). Germline trimming cut 0 bases from V and 2 bases from J; bases unmatched to any gene: 4. This CDR3 region has 15 residues. In nucleotides, the CDR3 is TGCAGTGCTAGAGAGGCGGGAGGACTCACAGATACGCAGTATTTT. As protein: CSAREAGGLTDTQYF.

The gene calls are TRBV6-1 and TRBJ1-3; D gene uncertain. With 0 bases removed from V and 6 bases from J, the gap between germline ends came to 18 bases. The germline V gene has CDR1 MNHNS and CDR2 SASEGT. This CDR3 region has 17 residues. The CDR3 reads CASSEARTHSPSNTIYF. DNA for the CDR3: TGTGCCAGCAGTGAAGCCCGGACTCATTCGCCATCAAACACCATATATTTT.

This chain links TRBV20-1 with TRBJ2-3; TRBD2 matches at 7 bases. The trim removed 3 bases at V and 1 base at J, leaving 7 bases unmatched. Per germline, CDR1 DFQATT and CDR2 SNEGSKA (reference sequence). The CDR3 has 15 residues. CDR3 DNA: TGCAGTGCTAGGACAGCGGGGTTGGGCACAGATACGCAGTATTTT. It translates to CSARTAGLGTDTQYF.